This T cell receptor beta chain was documented in a study of shared clonotypes between healthy human individuals. Study summary: Researchers assigned three CD4 naive, three CD4 memory, two CD8 naive and one CD8 memory plate to each donor.

Findings of the study overall: It was anticipated that sequencing depth would influence how many clonotypes donors shared.

As regards this clone: Its antigen is still unknown.

TCRdb keeps only in-frame clones here, not all; method: immunoSEQ multiplex PCR. This sample yields about 2.3 million clones, of which 80% to 95% are seen a single time; 0.37% belongs to the top ten. Germline V gene sequence: CDR1 MDHEN, CDR2 SYDVKM. V gave up 4 bases and J gave up 6 bases; unmatched junction bases: 4. This CDR3 region has 15 residues. This rearrangement joins TRBV28 to TRBJ1-6; the match to TRBD1 covers 9 bases. The receptor was derived from a man aged 18-30 years in good health. Some clones in this sample may be carry-over from other donors' samples. Source material: naive CD4+ T cells from PBMCs. As to subset: CD45RA+ positively selected. This CDR3 is CASSYGDRANSPLHF. The CDR3 bases are TGTGCCAGCAGTTACGGGGACAGGGCTAATTCACCCCTCCACTTT. Full variable domain (remainder filled in from reference TRBV28 and TRBJ1-6): DVKVTQSSRYLVKRTGEKVFLECVQDMDHENMFWYRQDPGLGLRLIYFSYDVKMKEKGDIPEGYSVSREKKERFSLILESASTNQTSMYLCASSYGDRANSPLHFGNGTRLTVT.